This T cell receptor beta chain is from a study of shared clonotypes between healthy human individuals. The repertoire was sequenced with immunoSEQ multiplex PCR; TCRdb's copy has only in-frame clones and lacks some. The data show about 680,000 clones, around four fifths seen once. The source material was memory CD4+ T cells sorted from blood. Subset given: CD45RA-negative fraction. The clonotype originates from a woman in her 30s in good health.

CDR3 coding DNA: TGTGCCAGCAGCCAAACTAGCGGGAGTTCCCACGAGCAGTACTTC. The encoded protein is CASSQTSGSSHEQYF. This sequence joins TRBV7-9 and TRBJ2-7, with 11 bases lining up with TRBD2. Germline CDR1 SEHNR, CDR2 FQNEAQ (reference sequence). The CDR3 sequence is 15 residues long. Germline trimming cut 5 bases from V and 5 bases from J; bases unmatched to any gene: 8.